The T cell receptor (beta chain) described here comes from a study of Tregs in tolerant kidney transplant recipients. Overall study findings and caveats: Expanding Tregs on activated donor B cells appeared to best identify donor-specific TCRbeta clones.

Repertoires were generated with immunoSEQ multiplex PCR, while TCRdb's copy carries only in-frame clones and drops some. The sample lists 200,000 to 300,000 clones; 80% to 85% were seen once. Turning to this clone: What it binds is unknown.

The CDR3 covers 15 residues. The ends were cut back, 7 bases at V and 7 bases at J, with 19 bases in the middle. Germline V gene data show CDR1 as MGHRA and CDR2 as YSYEKL. The sample comprised CD4+ T cells from blood. This TCR came from a human donor in good health. The V gene is TRBV4-1, the J gene TRBJ1-4, with unresolved D. The CDR3 region is CASKRVGGLGEKLFF. The CDR3 DNA reads as TGCGCCAGCAAGAGGGTGGGAGGGCTAGGTGAAAAACTGTTTTTT.